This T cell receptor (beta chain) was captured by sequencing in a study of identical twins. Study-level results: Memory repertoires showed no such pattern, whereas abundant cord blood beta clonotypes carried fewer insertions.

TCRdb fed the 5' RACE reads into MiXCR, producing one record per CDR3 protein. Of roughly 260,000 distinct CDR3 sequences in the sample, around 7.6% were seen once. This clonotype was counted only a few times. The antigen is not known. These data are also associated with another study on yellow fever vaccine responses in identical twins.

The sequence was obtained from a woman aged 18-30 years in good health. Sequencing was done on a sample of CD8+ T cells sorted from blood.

CDR3 sequence reads: CASSDFGRVQETQYF. As DNA, the CDR3 is TGTGCCAGCAGTGATTTTGGGCGTGTGCAAGAGACCCAGTACTTC. The chain carries TRBV2 and TRBJ2-5, with no clear D. Deletions cut 3 bases from V and 2 bases from J, with 13 bases between. Germline V gene sequence: CDR1 SNHLY, CDR2 FYNNEI. This CDR3 has 15 amino acids.